A selection of T cell receptor beta chains follows, all from one sample in a study of multiple sclerosis patients with progressive multifocal leukoencephalopathy. Libraries were prepared by immunoSEQ multiplex PCR; TCRdb keeps only in-frame clonotypes and omits some of them. The top ten hold less than 2% of the sample, which has about 32,000 clones, nearly 95% seen once. Sequenced input: PBMCs. The receptors here all came from a man aged 25-45 years with multiple sclerosis. CDR3s include the opening cysteine and the closing phenylalanine or tryptophan. Fields, in order: V gene, CDR3 protein.

v_gene: TRBV7-9
CDR3aa: CASTPLDRDDSPLHF

v_gene: TRBV25-1
CDR3aa: CASSGGAPGGPQHF

v_gene: TRBV29-1
CDR3aa: CSVVGDTISGANVLTF

v_gene: TRBV5-6
CDR3aa: CASSFPRQVNTEAFF

v_gene: TRBV18
CDR3aa: CASSRQGGFVADTQYF

v_gene: TRBV11-3
CDR3aa: CASSLRTSGSRDEQFF

v_gene: TRBV18
CDR3aa: CASSPYGTSGRRLGNEQFF

v_gene: TRBV7-6
CDR3aa: CASSLYPSGADTQYF

v_gene: TRBV5-1
CDR3aa: CASSLGGPSYNEQFF

v_gene: TRBV7-8
CDR3aa: CASSFGGLAGGSTDTQYF

v_gene: TRBV10-3
CDR3aa: CATTGGLAEFTDTQYF

v_gene: TRBV21-1
CDR3aa: CASSKEARRGDGKLFF

v_gene: TRBV4-1
CDR3aa: CASSQHPAVRVHRELFF

v_gene: TRBV4-2
CDR3aa: CASSQGLGYEQYF

v_gene: TRBV7-2
CDR3aa: CASSLGRDRGWGGYTF

v_gene: TRBV7-9
CDR3aa: CASSLRGSSYNEQFF

v_gene: TRBV5-1
CDR3aa: CASSLDGYSNQPQHF

v_gene: TRBV14
CDR3aa: CASSPNRGDYGYTF

v_gene: TRBV29-1
CDR3aa: CSVAGTGASYEQYF

v_gene: TRBV9
CDR3aa: CASSLSDRASSYNSPLHF

v_gene: TRBV5-1
CDR3aa: CASSQTGALNQPQHF

v_gene: TRBV11-2
CDR3aa: CASSRTSGESQTQYF

v_gene: TRBV6-5
CDR3aa: CASSFTGTGSDEQYF

v_gene: TRBV7-6
CDR3aa: CASSTRTSGDYNEQFF

v_gene: TRBV10-3
CDR3aa: CAIRIPGAADTQYF

v_gene: TRBV9
CDR3aa: CASSVDMDQPQHF

v_gene: TRBV14
CDR3aa: CASSQEGTGTTEAFF

v_gene: TRBV18
CDR3aa: CASSRGEWKTQYF

v_gene: TRBV10-3
CDR3aa: CAIRTGGGETQYF

v_gene: TRBV7-7
CDR3aa: CASSLDGRGNEQFF

v_gene: TRBV7-2
CDR3aa: CASSPDRGQETQYF

v_gene: TRBV14
CDR3aa: CASSQSQARQETQYF

v_gene: TRBV9
CDR3aa: CASSLNPGLPLHF

v_gene: TRBV4-3
CDR3aa: CASSQGTSSSGANVLTF

v_gene: TRBV27
CDR3aa: CASSSLRYGYTF

v_gene: TRBV5-5
CDR3aa: CASSLFHRQDEAFF

v_gene: TRBV5-1
CDR3aa: CASSALGDTSATEAFF

v_gene: TRBV19
CDR3aa: CASSTSSAAAGSSQPQHF

v_gene: TRBV18
CDR3aa: CASSPDRGQPQHF

v_gene: TRBV5-4
CDR3aa: CASSSDTDTQYF

v_gene: TRBV4-1
CDR3aa: CASSQEEGPQHF

v_gene: TRBV19
CDR3aa: CASRSGAFGTGELFF

v_gene: TRBV7-6
CDR3aa: CASSYGVGEPGELFF

v_gene: TRBV7-2
CDR3aa: CASSGSGGPGGEQFF

v_gene: TRBV5-5
CDR3aa: CASSSIRGEQFF

v_gene: TRBV9
CDR3aa: CASSVGQGGTEAFF

v_gene: TRBV29-1
CDR3aa: CRGGDSYNEQFF

v_gene: TRBV14
CDR3aa: CASQGAGTEAFF

v_gene: TRBV6-1
CDR3aa: CASRTGIRGEQFF